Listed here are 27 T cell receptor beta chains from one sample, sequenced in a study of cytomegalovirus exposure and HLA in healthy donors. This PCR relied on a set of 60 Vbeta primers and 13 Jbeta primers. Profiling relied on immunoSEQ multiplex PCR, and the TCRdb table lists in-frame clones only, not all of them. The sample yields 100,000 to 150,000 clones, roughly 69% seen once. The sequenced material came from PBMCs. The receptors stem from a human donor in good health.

The DNA for the CDR3 is TGTGCCAGCAGTACTCGGACAGGGGGTTTAGGAATTGAAGCTTTCTTT. Its protein product is CASSTRTGGLGIEAFF. The chain combines TRBV2 with TRBJ1-1, with 10 bases lining up with TRBD1. This CDR3 spans 16 amino acids. The trim removed 5 bases at V and 7 bases at J, leaving 13 bases unmatched. CDR1 SNHLY and CDR2 FYNNEI come from the germline V gene.

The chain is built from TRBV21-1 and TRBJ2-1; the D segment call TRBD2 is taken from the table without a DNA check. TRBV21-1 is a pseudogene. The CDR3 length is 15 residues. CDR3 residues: CASSKEVGRPNEQFF. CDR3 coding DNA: TGTGCCAGCAGCAAAGAAGTCGGGAGACCCAATGAGCAGTTCTTC.

This CDR3 is CASSGRGGQGWQFF. CDR3 sequence (DNA): TGTGCCAGCAGCGGGCGGGGGGGCCAGGGGTGGCAGTTCTTC. V is TRBV7-2 and J is TRBJ2-1, with TRBD2 identical over 9 bases. The CDR3 extends over 14 amino acids. Germline CDR1 reads SGHTA; CDR2 reads FQGNSA. V gave up 5 bases and J gave up 12 bases; unmatched junction bases: 11. The entire variable domain, with the rest obtained from reference TRBV7-2 and TRBJ2-1, is as follows: GAGVSQSPSNKVTEKGKDVELRCDPISGHTALYWYRQSLGQGLEFLIYFQGNSAPDKSGLPSDRFSAERTGGSVSTLTIQRTQQEDSAVYLCASSGRGGQGWQFFGPGTRLTVL.

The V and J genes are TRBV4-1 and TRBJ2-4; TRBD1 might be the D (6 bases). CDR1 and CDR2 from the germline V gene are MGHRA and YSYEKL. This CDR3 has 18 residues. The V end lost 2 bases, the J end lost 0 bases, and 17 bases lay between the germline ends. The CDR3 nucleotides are TGCGCCAGCAGCCAACCAACTCGAGGGACATTAGCCAAAAACATTCAGTACTTC. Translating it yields CASSQPTRGTLAKNIQYF.

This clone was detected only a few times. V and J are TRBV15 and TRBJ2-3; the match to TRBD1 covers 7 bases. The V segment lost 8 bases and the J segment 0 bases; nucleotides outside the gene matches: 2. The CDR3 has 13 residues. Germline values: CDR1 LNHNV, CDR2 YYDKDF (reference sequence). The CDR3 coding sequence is TGTGCCACCTGGGACAGAAGCACAGATACGCAGTATTTT. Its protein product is CATWDRSTDTQYF.

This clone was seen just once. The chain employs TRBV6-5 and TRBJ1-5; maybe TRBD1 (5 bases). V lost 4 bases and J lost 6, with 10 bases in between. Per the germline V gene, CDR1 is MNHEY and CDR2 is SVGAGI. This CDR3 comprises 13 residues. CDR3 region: CASSLTGGQPQHF. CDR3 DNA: TGTGCCAGCAGTTTGACCGGGGGTCAGCCCCAGCATTTT.

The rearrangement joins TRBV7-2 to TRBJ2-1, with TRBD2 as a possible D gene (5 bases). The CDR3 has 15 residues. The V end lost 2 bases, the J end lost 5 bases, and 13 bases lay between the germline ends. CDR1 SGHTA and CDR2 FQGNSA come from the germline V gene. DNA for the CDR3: TGTGCCAGCAGCTTATCTCCTAGCCCGAACAATGAGCAGTTCTTC. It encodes CASSLSPSPNNEQFF.

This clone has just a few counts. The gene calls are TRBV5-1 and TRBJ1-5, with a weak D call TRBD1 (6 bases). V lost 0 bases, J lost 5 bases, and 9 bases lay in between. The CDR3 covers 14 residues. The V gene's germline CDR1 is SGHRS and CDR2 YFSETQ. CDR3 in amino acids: CASSLGGLDQPQHF. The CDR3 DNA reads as TGCGCCAGCAGCTTGGGGGGGCTAGATCAGCCCCAGCATTTT. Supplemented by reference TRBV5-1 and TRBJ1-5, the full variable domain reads KAGVTQTPRYLIKTRGQQVTLSCSPISGHRSVSWYQQTPGQGLQFLFEYFSETQRNKGNFPGRFSGRQFSNSRSEMNVSTLELGDSALYLCASSLGGLDQPQHFGDGTRLSIL.

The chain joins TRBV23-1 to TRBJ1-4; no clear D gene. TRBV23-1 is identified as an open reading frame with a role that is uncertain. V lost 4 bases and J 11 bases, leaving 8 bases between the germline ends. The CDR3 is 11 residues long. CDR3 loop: CASSPSLKLFF. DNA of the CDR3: TGCGCCAGCAGTCCCTCCTTGAAACTGTTTTTT.

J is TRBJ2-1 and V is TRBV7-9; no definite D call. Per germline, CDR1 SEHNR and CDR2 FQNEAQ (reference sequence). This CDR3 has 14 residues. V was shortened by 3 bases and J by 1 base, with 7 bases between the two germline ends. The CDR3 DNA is TGTGCCAGCAGCTTCGTACGGTCCTACAATGAGCAGTTCTTC. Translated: CASSFVRSYNEQFF.

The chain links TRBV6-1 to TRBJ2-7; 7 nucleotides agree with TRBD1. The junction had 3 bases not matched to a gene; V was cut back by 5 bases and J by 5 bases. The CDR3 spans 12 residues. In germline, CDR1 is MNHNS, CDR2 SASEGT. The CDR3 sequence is CASSLQGNEQYF. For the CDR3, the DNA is TGTGCCAGCAGTTTACAGGGGAACGAGCAGTACTTC.

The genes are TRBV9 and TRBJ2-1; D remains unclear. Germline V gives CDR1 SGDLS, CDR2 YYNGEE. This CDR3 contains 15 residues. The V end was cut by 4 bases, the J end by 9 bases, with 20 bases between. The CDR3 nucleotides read TGTGCCAGCAGCCCTCGACTGGCCTTGGATGTTGAGCAGTTCTTC. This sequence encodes CASSPRLALDVEQFF.

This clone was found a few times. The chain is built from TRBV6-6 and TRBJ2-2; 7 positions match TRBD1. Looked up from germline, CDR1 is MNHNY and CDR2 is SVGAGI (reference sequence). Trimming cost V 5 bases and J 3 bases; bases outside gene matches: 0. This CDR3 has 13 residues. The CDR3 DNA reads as TGTGCCAGCAGTGACAGGGACACCGGGGAGCTGTTTTTT. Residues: CASSDRDTGELFF.

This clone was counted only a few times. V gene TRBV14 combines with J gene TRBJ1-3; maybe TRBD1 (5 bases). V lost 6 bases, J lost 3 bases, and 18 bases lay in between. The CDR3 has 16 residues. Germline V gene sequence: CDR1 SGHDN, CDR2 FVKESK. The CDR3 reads CASSGTEWGFGNTIYF. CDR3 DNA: TGTGCCAGCAGTGGGACTGAGTGGGGTTTTGGAAACACCATATATTTT.

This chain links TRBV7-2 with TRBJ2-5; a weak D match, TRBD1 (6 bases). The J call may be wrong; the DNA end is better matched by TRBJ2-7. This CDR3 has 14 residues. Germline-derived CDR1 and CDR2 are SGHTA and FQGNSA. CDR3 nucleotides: TGTGCCAGCAGCATCGGACAGTACTCCTACGAGCAGTACTTC. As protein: CASSIGQYSYEQYF.

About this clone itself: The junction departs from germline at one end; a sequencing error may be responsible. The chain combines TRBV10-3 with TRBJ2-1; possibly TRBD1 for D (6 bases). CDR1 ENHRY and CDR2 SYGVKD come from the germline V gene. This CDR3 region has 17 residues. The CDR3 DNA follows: TGTGCCACTCATCCTTTACAGGGAAGTGACTCCAACAATGAGCAGTTCTTC. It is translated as CATHPLQGSDSNNEQFF.

In nucleotides, the CDR3 is TGTGCCAGCAGGGACGGGACACTGGGGGAGACCCAGTACTTC. It encodes CASRDGTLGETQYF. The chain carries TRBV28 and TRBJ2-5; TRBD1 is a possible D gene (6 bases). The CDR3 covers 14 residues. Trimming cost V 6 bases and J 5 bases, with 16 bases left between them. Germline V lookup: CDR1 MDHEN, CDR2 SYDVKM.

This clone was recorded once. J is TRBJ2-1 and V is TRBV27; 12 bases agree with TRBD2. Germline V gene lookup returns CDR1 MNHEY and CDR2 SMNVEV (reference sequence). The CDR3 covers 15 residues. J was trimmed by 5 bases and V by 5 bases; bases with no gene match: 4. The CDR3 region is CASSPTSGRDNEQFF. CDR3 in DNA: TGTGCCAGCAGTCCGACTAGCGGGAGAGACAATGAGCAGTTCTTC.

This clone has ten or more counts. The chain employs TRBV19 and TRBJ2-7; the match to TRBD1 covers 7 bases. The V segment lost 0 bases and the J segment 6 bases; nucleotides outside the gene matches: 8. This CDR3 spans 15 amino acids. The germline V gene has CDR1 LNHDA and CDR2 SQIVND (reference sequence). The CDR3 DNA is TGTGCCAGTAGTATAGATCGGGACCGGGACAGCGAGCAGTACTTC. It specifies CASSIDRDRDSEQYF.

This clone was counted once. CDR3 bases: TGCAGCGTTGAGGACTTGTTCGGGACAGGGCCGTTCTTC. As protein: CSVEDLFGTGPFF. The V and J genes are TRBV29-1 and TRBJ2-1, with 9 bases fitting TRBD1. The CDR3 runs to 13 residues. Per the germline V gene, CDR1 is SQVTM and CDR2 is ANQGSEA. After removal of 3 bases from V and 15 bases from J, the junction contained 12 bases not matched to a gene.

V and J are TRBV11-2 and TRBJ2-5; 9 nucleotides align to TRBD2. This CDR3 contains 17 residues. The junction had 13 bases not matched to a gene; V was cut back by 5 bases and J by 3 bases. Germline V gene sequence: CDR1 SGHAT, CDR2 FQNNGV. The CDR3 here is CASSRWGLQRGEETQYF. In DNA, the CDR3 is TGTGCCAGCAGCCGCTGGGGGCTTCAGCGGGGGGAAGAGACCCAGTACTTC.

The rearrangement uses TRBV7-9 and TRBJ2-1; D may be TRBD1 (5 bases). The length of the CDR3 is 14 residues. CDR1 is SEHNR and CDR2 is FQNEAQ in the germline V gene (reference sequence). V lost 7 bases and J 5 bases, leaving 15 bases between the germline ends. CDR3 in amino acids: CASNPWQGNNEQFF. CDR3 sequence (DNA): TGTGCCAGCAACCCCTGGCAGGGCAACAATGAGCAGTTCTTC.

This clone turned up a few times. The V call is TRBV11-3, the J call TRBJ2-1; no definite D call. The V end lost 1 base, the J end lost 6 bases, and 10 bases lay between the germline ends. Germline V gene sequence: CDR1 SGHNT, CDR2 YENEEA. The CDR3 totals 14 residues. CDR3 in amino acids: CASSLGPSSNEQFF. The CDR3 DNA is TGTGCCAGCAGCTTAGGGCCCTCTAGCAATGAGCAGTTCTTC.

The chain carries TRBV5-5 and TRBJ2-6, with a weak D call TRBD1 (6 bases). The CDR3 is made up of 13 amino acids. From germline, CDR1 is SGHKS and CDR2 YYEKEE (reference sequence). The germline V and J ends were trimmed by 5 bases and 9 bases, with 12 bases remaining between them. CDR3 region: CASRGTLYNVLTF. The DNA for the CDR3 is TGTGCCAGCAGGGGGACACTTTACAACGTCCTGACTTTC.

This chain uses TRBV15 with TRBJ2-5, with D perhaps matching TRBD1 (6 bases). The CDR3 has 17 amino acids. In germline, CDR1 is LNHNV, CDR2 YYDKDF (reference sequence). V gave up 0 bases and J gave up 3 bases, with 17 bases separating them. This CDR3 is CATSREAGARGEETQYF. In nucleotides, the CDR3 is TGTGCCACCAGCAGAGAAGCAGGGGCACGGGGAGAAGAGACCCAGTACTTC.

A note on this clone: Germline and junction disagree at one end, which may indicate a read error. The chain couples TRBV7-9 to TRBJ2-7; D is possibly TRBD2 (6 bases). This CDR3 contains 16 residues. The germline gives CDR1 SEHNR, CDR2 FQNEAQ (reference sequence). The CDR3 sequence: CSSSLAVGSVWDEQYF. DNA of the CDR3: TGTTCCAGCAGCTTAGCGGTTGGTAGCGTTTGGGACGAGCAGTACTTC.

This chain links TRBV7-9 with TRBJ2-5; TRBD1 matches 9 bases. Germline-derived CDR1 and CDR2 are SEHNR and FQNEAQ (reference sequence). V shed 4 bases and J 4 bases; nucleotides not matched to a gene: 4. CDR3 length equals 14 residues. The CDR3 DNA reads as TGTGCCAGCAGCTCCCGGACAGGGGCAGAGACCCAGTACTTC. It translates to CASSSRTGAETQYF.